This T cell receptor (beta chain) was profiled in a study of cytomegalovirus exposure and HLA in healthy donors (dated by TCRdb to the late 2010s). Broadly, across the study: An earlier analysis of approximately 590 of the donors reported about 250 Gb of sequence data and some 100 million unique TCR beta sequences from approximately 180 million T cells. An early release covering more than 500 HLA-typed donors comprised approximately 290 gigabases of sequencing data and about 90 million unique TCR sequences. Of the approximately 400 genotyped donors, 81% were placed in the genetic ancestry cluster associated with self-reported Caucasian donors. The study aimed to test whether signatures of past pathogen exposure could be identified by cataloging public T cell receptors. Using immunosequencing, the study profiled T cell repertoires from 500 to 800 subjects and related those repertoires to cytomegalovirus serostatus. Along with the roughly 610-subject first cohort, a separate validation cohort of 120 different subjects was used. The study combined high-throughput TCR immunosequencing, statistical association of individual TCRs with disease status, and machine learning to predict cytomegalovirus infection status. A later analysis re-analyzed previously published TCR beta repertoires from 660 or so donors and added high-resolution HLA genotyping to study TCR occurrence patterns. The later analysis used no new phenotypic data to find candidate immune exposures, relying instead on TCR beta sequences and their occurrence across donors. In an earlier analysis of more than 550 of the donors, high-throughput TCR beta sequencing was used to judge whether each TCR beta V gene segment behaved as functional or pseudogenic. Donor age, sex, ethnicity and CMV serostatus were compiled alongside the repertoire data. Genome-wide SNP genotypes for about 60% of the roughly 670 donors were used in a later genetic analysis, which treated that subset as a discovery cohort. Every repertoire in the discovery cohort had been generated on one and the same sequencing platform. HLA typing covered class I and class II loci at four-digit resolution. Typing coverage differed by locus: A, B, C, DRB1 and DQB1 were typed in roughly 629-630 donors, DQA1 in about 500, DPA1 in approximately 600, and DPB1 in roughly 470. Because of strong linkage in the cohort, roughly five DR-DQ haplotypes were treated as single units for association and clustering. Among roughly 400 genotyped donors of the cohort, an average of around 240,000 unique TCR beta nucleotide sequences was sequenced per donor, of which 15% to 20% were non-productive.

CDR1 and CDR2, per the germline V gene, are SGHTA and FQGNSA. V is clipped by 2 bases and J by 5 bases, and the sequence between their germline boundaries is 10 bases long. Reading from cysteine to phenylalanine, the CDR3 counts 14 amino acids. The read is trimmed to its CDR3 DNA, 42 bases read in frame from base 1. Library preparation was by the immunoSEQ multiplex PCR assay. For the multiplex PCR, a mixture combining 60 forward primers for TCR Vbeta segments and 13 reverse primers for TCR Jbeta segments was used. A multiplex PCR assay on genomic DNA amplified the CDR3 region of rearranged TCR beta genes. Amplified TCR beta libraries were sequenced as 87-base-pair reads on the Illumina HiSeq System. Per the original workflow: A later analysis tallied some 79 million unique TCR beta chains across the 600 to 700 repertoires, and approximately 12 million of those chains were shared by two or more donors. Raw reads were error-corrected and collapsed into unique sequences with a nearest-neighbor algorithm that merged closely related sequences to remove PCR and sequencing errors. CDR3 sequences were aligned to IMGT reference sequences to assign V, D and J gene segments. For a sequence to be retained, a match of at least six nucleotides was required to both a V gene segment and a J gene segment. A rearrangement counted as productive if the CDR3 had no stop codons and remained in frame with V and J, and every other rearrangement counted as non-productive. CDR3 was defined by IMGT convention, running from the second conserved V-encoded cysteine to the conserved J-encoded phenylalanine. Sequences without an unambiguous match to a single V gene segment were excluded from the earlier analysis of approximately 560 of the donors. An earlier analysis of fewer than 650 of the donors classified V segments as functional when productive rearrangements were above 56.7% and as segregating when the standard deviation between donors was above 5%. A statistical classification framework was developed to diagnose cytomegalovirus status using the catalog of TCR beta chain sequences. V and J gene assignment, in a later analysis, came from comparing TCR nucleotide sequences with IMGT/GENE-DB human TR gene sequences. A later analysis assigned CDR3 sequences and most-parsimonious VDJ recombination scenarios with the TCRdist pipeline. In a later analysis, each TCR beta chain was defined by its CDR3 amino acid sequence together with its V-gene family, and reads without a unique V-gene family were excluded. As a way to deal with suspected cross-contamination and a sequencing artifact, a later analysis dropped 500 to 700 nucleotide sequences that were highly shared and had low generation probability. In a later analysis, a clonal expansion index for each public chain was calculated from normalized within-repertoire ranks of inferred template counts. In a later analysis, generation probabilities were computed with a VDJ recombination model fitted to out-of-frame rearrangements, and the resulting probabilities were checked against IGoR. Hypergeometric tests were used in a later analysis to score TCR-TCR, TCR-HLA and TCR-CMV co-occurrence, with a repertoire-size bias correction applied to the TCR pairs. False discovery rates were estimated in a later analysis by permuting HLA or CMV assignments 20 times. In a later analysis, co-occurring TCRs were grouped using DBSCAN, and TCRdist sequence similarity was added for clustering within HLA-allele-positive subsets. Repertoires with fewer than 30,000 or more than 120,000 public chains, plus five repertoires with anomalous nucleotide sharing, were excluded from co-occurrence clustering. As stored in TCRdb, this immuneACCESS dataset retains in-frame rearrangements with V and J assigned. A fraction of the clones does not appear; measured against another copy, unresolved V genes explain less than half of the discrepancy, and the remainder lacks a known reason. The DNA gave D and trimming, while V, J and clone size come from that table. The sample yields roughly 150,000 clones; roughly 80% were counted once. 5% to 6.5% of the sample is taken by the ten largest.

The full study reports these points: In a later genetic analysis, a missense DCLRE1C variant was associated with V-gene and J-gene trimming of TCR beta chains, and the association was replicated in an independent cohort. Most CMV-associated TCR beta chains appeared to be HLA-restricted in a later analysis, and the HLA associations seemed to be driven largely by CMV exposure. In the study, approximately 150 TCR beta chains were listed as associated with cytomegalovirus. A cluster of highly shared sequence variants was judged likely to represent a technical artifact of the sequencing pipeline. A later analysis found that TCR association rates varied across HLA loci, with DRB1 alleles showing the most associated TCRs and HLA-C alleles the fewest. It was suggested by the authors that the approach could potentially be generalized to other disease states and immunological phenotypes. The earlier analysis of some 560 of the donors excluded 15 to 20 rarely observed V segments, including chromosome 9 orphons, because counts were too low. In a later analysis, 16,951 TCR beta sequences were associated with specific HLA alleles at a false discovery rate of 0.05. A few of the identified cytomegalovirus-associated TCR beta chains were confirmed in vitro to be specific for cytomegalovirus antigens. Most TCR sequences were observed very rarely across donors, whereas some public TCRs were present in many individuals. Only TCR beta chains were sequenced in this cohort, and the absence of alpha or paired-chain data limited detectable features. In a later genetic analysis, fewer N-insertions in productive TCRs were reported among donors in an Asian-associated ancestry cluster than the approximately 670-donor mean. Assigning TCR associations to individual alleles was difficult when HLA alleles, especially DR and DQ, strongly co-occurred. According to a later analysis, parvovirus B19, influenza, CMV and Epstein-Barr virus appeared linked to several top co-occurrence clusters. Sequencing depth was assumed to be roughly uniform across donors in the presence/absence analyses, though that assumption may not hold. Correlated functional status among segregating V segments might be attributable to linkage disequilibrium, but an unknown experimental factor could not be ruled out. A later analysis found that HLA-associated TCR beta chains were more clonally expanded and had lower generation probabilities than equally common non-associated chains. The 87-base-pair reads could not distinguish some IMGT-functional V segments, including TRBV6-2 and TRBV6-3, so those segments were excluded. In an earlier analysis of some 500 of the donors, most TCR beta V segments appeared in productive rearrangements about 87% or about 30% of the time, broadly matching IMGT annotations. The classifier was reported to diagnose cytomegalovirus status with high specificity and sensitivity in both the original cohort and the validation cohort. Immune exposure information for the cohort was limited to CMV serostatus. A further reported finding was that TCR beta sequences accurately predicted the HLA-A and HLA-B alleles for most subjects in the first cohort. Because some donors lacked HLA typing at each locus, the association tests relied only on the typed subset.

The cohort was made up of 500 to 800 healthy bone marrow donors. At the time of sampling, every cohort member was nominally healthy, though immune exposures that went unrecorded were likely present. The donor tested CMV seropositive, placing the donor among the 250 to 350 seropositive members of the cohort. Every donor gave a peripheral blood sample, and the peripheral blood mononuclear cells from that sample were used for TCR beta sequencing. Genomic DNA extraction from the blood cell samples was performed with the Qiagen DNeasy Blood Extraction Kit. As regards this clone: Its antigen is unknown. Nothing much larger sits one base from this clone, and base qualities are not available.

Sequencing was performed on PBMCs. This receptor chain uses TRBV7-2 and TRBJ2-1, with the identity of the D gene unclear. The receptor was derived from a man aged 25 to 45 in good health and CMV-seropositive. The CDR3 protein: CASSLRRINNEQFF. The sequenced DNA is TGTGCCAGCAGCTTACGGCGGATAAACAATGAGCAGTTCTTC.